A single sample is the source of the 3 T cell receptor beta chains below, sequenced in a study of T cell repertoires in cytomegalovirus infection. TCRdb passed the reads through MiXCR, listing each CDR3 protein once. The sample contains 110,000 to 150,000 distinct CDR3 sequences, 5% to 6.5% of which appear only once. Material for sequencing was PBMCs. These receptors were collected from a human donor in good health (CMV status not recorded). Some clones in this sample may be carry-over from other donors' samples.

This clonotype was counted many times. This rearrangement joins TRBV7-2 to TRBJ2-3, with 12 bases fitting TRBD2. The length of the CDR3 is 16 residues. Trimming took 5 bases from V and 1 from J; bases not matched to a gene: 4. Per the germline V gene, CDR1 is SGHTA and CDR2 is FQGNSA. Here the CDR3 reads CASSDRLAGGTDTQYF. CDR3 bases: TGTGCCAGCAGCGACAGACTAGCGGGGGGCACAGATACGCAGTATTTT.

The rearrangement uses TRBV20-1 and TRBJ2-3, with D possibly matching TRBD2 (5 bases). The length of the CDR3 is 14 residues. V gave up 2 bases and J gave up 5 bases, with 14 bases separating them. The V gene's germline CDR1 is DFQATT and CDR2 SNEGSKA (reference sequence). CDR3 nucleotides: TGCAGTGCTAGATCGGAGTTTGAGGGAGATACGCAGTATTTT. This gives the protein CSARSEFEGDTQYF.

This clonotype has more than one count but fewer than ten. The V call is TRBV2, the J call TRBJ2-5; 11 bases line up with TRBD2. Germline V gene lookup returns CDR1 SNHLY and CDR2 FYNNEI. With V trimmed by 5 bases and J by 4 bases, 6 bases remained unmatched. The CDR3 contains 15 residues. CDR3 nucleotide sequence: TGTGCCAGCAGTATGGGACTAGCGGTGGTAGAGACCCAGTACTTC. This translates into CASSMGLAVVETQYF.